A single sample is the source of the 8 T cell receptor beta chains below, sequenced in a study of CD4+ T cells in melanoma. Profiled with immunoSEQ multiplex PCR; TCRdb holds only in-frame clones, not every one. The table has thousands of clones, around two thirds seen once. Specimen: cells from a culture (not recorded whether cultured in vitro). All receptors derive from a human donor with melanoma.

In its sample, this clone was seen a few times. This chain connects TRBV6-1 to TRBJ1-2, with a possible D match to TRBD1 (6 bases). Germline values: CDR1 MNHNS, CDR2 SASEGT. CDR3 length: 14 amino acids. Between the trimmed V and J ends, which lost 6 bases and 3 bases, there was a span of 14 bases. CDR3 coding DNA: TGTGCCAGCAGGGGGGCAGGGCCAGACTATGGCTACACCTTC. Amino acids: CASRGAGPDYGYTF.

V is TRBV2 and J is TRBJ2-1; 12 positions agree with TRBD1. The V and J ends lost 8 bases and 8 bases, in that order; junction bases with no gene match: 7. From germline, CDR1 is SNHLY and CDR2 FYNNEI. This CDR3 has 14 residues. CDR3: CASRRDRGPYEQFF. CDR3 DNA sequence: TGTGCCAGCCGCCGGGACAGGGGGCCCTATGAGCAGTTCTTC.

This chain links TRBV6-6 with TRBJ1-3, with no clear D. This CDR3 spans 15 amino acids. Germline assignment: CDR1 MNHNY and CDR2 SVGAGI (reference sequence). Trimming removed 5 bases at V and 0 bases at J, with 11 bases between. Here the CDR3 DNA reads TGTGCCAGCAGTCTAGACGGACTCTCTGGAAACACCATATATTTT. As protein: CASSLDGLSGNTIYF.

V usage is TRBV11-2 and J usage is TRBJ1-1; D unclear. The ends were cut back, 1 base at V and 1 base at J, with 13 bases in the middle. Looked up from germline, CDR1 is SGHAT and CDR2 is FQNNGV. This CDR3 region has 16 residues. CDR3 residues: CASSLVMGIKNTEAFF. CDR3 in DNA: TGTGCCAGCAGCTTAGTGATGGGAATTAAGAACACTGAAGCTTTCTTT.

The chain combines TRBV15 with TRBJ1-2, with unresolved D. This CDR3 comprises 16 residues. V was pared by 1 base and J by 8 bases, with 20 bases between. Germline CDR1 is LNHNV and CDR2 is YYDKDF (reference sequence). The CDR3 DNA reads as TGTGCCACCAGCAGAGGTGGTGCAGAGGGAGGACGGGGCTACACCTTC. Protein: CATSRGGAEGGRGYTF.

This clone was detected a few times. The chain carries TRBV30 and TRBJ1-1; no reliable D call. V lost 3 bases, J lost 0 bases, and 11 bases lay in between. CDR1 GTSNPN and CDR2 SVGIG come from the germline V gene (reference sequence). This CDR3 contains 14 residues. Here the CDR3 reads CAWSRLSMNTEAFF. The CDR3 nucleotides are TGTGCCTGGAGCCGACTTAGCATGAACACTGAAGCTTTCTTT.

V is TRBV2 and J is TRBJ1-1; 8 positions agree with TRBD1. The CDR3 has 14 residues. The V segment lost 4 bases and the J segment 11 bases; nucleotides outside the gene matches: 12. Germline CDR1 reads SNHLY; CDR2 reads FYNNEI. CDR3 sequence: CASSVEQGGSGAFF. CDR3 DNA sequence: TGTGCCAGCAGTGTAGAACAGGGGGGGTCTGGGGCTTTCTTT.

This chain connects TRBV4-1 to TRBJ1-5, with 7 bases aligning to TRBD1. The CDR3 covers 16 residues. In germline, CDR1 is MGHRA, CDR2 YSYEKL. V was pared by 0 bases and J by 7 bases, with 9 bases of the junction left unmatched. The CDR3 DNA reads TGCGCCAGCAGCCAAGATTGGGGAGGGGGCGGACAGCCCCAGCATTTT. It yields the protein CASSQDWGGGGQPQHF.